This TCR beta chain emerged from a study of T cells in Graves' hyperthyroidism and ophthalmopathy. For the study at large: It was at initial diagnosis, before any treatment, that peripheral blood was collected. Findings of the study overall: Researchers found most expanded thyroid clonotypes above 0.001 in blood as well.

Trimming stripped 0 bases from V and 14 bases from J, with 15 bases between. Germline V gene sequence: CDR1 SGHAT, CDR2 FQNNGV. The CDR3 has 13 residues. TCR beta CDR3 regions were amplified from RNA. The study used the HTBI primer set for a first-round RT-PCR of the TCR CDR3. TCRdb re-derived calls from the multiplex PCR reads in MiXCR, one entry per CDR3 protein. This table has 340,000 or so distinct CDR3 sequences, 16% appearing once. For this clonotype: Its antigen is not identified.

Patients showing uncontrolled infection, other autoimmune disease, pregnancy or lactation were ineligible. The TCR originated in a man between 25 and 39 years old with Graves' hyperthyroidism. This rearrangement joins TRBV11-2 to TRBJ2-3; D is perhaps TRBD1 (6 bases). Sample: blood. This CDR3 is CASSLERDTNLYF. CDR3 in DNA: TGTGCCAGCAGCTTAGAGAGGGACACCAATTTGTATTTT.